This TCR beta chain came from a study of blood T cell repertoires in COVID-19. Across the whole study: Nucleic acid was either cDNA or gDNA, and it came from T cells, B-cell-depleted T cells, or PBMCs.

Measured with immunoSEQ multiplex PCR; TCRdb has only the in-frame clones, and not every one. Of around 280,000 clones in the sample, around 90% are singletons; the top ten hold roughly 6.3%. Participants came from roughly 24 US areas, aged roughly 18 to 95 years. Assignment of participants to cohorts was predicated upon participant-reported clinical history. CDR1 LNHDA and CDR2 SQIVND come from the germline V gene (reference sequence). CDR3 size: 16 residues. Unmatched junction bases numbered 11, after V lost 3 bases and J lost 6 bases. The clonotype originates from a woman in her thirties or forties who had recovered from COVID-19. Sequences were obtained from PBMCs or T cells enriched from blood (not recorded which). This chain links TRBV19 with TRBJ1-1, with TRBD1 matching 9 bases. In DNA form, the CDR3 reads TGTGCCAGTAGTATGGTGCCGGGACAGGGATACGCTGAAGCTTTCTTT. This sequence encodes CASSMVPGQGYAEAFF. The complete variable domain, with remaining parts taken from reference TRBV19 and TRBJ1-1, reads DGGITQSPKYLFRKEGQNVTLSCEQNLNHDAMYWYRQDPGQGLRLIYYSQIVNDFQKGDIAEGYSVSREKKESFPLTVTSAQKNPTAFYLCASSMVPGQGYAEAFFGQGTRLTVV.